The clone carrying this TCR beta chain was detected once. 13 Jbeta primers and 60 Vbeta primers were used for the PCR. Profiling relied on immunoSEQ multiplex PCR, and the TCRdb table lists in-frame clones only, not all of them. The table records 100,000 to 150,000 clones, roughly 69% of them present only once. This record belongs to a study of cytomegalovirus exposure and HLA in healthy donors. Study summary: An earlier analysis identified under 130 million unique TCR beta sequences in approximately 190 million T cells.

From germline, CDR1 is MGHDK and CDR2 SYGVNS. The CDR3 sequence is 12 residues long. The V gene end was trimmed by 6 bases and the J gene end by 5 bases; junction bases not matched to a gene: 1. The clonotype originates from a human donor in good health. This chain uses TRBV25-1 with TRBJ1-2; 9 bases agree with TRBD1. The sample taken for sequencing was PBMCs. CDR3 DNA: TGTGCCAGCAGGGACAGGGGATATGGCTACACCTTC. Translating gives CASRDRGYGYTF.